A single sample is the source of the 21 T cell receptor beta chains below, sequenced in a study of a mutant IDH1 vaccine in newly diagnosed glioma. These receptors' antigens are unknown. As for time point: week 11, during vaccination. Alongside topical imiquimod, each dose of vaccine comprised 300 ug of mutant IDH1 20-mer peptide. This table comes from immunoSEQ multiplex PCR, and its TCRdb copy is limited to in-frame clones, with some not included. This sample yields 110,000 or so clones, of which approximately 87% are seen a single time; roughly 0.65% belongs to the top ten. Sequenced here: PBMCs, sampled from a glioma patient whose treatment included an IDH1 peptide vaccine. These receptors were collected from a woman between 50 and 59 years old with glioma.

Turning to this clone: Given the absence of the conserved phenylalanine or tryptophan at the CDR3 end, a read error is likely. The DNA is omitted, as the CDR3 cannot be located on it reliably, and the CDR3 follows TCRdb's listing. The chain employs TRBV7-5 and TRBJ1-1; the table gives TRBD1 as D, unverified against the DNA. TRBV7-5 is termed a pseudogene. The CDR3 extends over 10 residues, inclusive of both ends. The CDR3 is CASSFPWAFL.

The chain has TRBV7-2 and TRBJ2-1; 9 bases line up with TRBD1. The CDR3 has 15 residues. Germline trimming cut 6 bases from V and 2 bases from J; bases unmatched to any gene: 5. Germline lookup yields CDR1 SGHTA and CDR2 FQGNSA. CDR3 in amino acids: CASSVDRGTYNEQFF. The CDR3 DNA sequence: TGTGCCAGCAGTGTGGACAGGGGAACCTACAATGAGCAGTTCTTC.

This chain joins TRBV30 and TRBJ1-1; D is uncertain. V dropped 4 bases and J dropped 1 base, with 7 bases sitting between them. The CDR3 covers 12 residues. Germline-derived CDR1 and CDR2 are GTSNPN and SVGIG (reference sequence). The CDR3, as DNA: TGTGCCTGGACCTGGGGGAACACTGAAGCTTTCTTT. This gives the protein CAWTWGNTEAFF.

The CDR3 DNA reads TGCAGTGCTAGTCAAGCAGGTGAGCAGTTCTTC. This sequence encodes CSASQAGEQFF. The genes are TRBV20-1 and TRBJ2-1, with D uncertain. Deletions cut 3 bases from V and 9 bases from J, with 9 bases between. In germline, CDR1 is DFQATT, CDR2 SNEGSKA (reference sequence). The CDR3 is 11 amino acids.

This chain links TRBV6-6 with TRBJ1-2; TRBD1 matches 9 bases. After removal of 2 bases from V and 4 bases from J, the junction contained 8 bases not matched to a gene. CDR3 length: 16 amino acids. The germline V gene encodes CDR1 MNHNY and CDR2 SVGAGI (reference sequence). CDR3 protein: CASSYPKQGAGYGYTF. The CDR3 nucleotides are TGTGCCAGCAGTTACCCGAAACAGGGGGCCGGCTATGGCTACACCTTC.

The chain has TRBV7-9 and TRBJ1-4; D is undetermined. V lost 2 bases, J lost 3 bases, and 7 bases lay in between. Germline V gives CDR1 SEHNR, CDR2 FQNEAQ (reference sequence). The CDR3 spans 14 residues. CDR3 loop: CASSLHEPNEKLFF. In DNA form, the CDR3 reads TGTGCCAGCAGCTTACACGAACCTAATGAAAAACTGTTTTTT.

Written as DNA, the CDR3 is TGTGCCAGCAGCTCAATAGCGGGAGGCGATGAGCAGTTCTTC. This sequence encodes CASSSIAGGDEQFF. V is TRBV7-3 and J is TRBJ2-1; TRBD2 matches at 10 bases. CDR1 and CDR2 (germline): SGHTA, FQGTGA. The CDR3 totals 14 residues. The trim removed 4 bases at V and 8 bases at J, leaving 5 bases unmatched.

V usage is TRBV7-9 and J usage is TRBJ2-3; D possibly corresponds to TRBD1 (5 bases). V lost 5 bases and J 8 bases, leaving 20 bases between the germline ends. CDR1 SEHNR and CDR2 FQNEAQ come from the germline V gene (reference sequence). The CDR3 is made up of 15 amino acids. CDR3 nucleotides: TGTGCCAGCAGCCCCGACTTGGTGGGGCTCGGTACGCAGTATTTT. Its protein is CASSPDLVGLGTQYF.

V gene TRBV28 combines with J gene TRBJ1-2, with D possibly TRBD1 on 6 matching bases. V was cut by 8 bases and J by 3 bases, with 7 bases left in between. This CDR3 has 11 amino acids. Germline lookup yields CDR1 MDHEN and CDR2 SYDVKM. CDR3 in amino acids: CASGQYYGYTF. CDR3 DNA: TGTGCCAGCGGACAGTACTATGGCTACACCTTC.

The CDR3 region has the DNA TGTGCCAGCAGCCATGGGACAACCTACGAGCAGTACTTC. Translation: CASSHGTTYEQYF. The chain links TRBV7-6 to TRBJ2-7, with D tentatively TRBD1 (6 bases). Germline V gene sequence: CDR1 SGHVS, CDR2 FNYEAQ. This CDR3 is built from 13 residues. Trimming removed 5 bases from V and 2 bases from J, with 10 bases in between.

This sequence joins TRBV7-3 and TRBJ2-1; TRBD1 matches 10 bases. Germline-derived CDR1 and CDR2 are SGHTA and FQGTGA. Trimming took 1 base from V and 15 from J; bases not matched to a gene: 6. The length of the CDR3 is 13 residues. This CDR3 is CASSLMTGGLPFF. Here the CDR3 DNA reads TGTGCCAGCAGCTTAATGACAGGGGGCCTCCCGTTCTTC.

The chain links TRBV6-6 to TRBJ1-1; D is undetermined. CDR1 MNHNY and CDR2 SVGAGI come from the germline V gene (reference sequence). The V gene lost 5 bases and the J gene lost 1 base, with 5 bases spanning the gap. The CDR3 contains 12 residues. CDR3 nucleotide sequence: TGTGCCAGCAGTCGGTCGAACACTGAAGCTTTCTTT. Protein product: CASSRSNTEAFF.

The V call is TRBV7-8, the J call TRBJ1-2; 8 bases are shared with TRBD1. This CDR3 spans 15 amino acids. With V trimmed by 5 bases and J by 8 bases, 13 bases remained unmatched. Germline CDR1 reads SGHVS; CDR2 reads FQNEAQ. In DNA form, the CDR3 reads TGTGCCAGCAGCCTAGTGGGACAGGAGTTGTGGGGCTACACCTTC. This gives the protein CASSLVGQELWGYTF.

The table lists this clone with a count of one. The chain is built from TRBV7-6 and TRBJ2-2, with 12 nucleotides matching TRBD2. Germline V gives CDR1 SGHVS, CDR2 FNYEAQ. Losses at the gene ends were 4 bases for V and 2 bases for J; bases not matched to a gene: 11. The length of the CDR3 is 19 residues. The CDR3: CASSSRSASGRVNTGELFF. CDR3 nucleotides: TGTGCCAGCAGCTCAAGGTCGGCTAGCGGGAGGGTTAACACCGGGGAGCTGTTTTTT.

The chain combines TRBV21-1 with TRBJ2-1; the tabulated D call, TRBD1, remains unverified against the DNA. TRBV21-1 corresponds to a pseudogene. The CDR3 runs 11 residues. CDR3 in amino acids: CASSKAAKQFF. CDR3 bases: TGTGCCAGCAGCAAAGCGGCAAAGCAGTTCTTC.

The chain carries TRBV30 and TRBJ2-1, with 9 nucleotides matching TRBD2. The V and J ends lost 0 bases and 13 bases, in that order; junction bases with no gene match: 7. This CDR3 comprises 13 residues. Germline values: CDR1 GTSNPN, CDR2 SVGIG (reference sequence). The CDR3 DNA reads as TGTGCCTGGAGTGTAGGACTAGCGCGCATACAGTTCTTC. Its protein product is CAWSVGLARIQFF.

This clone appeared a few times. The V gene is TRBV7-9, the J gene TRBJ2-1; D may be TRBD1 (6 bases). Per germline, CDR1 SEHNR and CDR2 FQNEAQ (reference sequence). Between the trimmed V and J ends, which lost 2 bases and 5 bases, there was a span of 10 bases. CDR3 length: 14 amino acids. The CDR3 region has the DNA TGTGCCAGCAGCTTAAGGCAGGGGAACAATGAGCAGTTCTTC. Its protein product is CASSLRQGNNEQFF.

The DNA for the CDR3 is TGTGCCTGCCCAAGGGAGGGGGTTGAAAAACTGTTTTTT. Translation gives CACPREGVEKLFF. The chain is built from TRBV30 and TRBJ1-4; possibly TRBD1 for D (6 bases). This CDR3 is 13 amino acids long. Trimming removed 6 bases at V and 7 bases at J, with 15 bases between. CDR1 is GTSNPN and CDR2 is SVGIG in the germline V gene (reference sequence).

This chain links TRBV7-9 with TRBJ2-1; 8 bases agree with TRBD1. This CDR3 comprises 14 residues. The germline gives CDR1 SEHNR, CDR2 FQNEAQ (reference sequence). V lost 5 bases to trimming and J lost 9 bases; unmatched junction nucleotides: 9. CDR3 region: CASSTRTGLAEQFF. CDR3 bases: TGTGCCAGCAGCACCCGGACAGGGTTGGCTGAGCAGTTCTTC.

The J gene is TRBJ2-7, the V gene TRBV5-5; 9 nucleotides match TRBD1. V lost 3 bases to trimming and J lost 2 bases; unmatched junction nucleotides: 6. Germline V lookup: CDR1 SGHKS, CDR2 YYEKEE (reference sequence). This CDR3 has 15 residues. CDR3 nucleotides: TGTGCCAGCAGCTCCAGGACAGGGGCAACCTACGAGCAGTACTTC. It is translated as CASSSRTGATYEQYF.

The DNA of the CDR3 is TGCGCCAGCAGTGAGTCGAGACGCAACGACGAGCAGTACTTC. Protein: CASSESRRNDEQYF. The rearrangement links TRBV10-1 to TRBJ2-7, with D uncertain. V was shortened by 0 bases and J by 5 bases, with 11 bases between the two germline ends. Germline CDR1 WNHNN, CDR2 SYGVQD (reference sequence). The CDR3 is 14 residues long.